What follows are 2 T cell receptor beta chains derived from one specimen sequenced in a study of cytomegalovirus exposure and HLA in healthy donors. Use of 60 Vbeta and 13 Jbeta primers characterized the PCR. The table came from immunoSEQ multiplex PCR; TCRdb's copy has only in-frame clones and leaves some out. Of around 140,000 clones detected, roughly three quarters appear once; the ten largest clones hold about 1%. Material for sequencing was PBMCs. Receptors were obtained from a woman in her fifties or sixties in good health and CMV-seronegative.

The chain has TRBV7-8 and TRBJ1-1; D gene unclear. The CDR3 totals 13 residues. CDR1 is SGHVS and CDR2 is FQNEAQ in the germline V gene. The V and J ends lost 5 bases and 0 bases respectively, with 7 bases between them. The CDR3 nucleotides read TGTGCCAGCAGCCCGAGGATGAACACTGAAGCTTTCTTT. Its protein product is CASSPRMNTEAFF.

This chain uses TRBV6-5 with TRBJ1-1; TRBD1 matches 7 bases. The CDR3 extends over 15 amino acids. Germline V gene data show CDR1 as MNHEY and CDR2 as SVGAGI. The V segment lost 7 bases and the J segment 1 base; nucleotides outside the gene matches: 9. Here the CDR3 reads CASIPPTGRNTEAFF. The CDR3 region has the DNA TGTGCCAGCATCCCACCGACAGGGCGGAACACTGAAGCTTTCTTT.